This TCR beta chain was documented in a study of cytomegalovirus exposure and HLA in healthy donors. The study ran its PCR with 60 Vbeta and 13 Jbeta primers. Libraries were prepared by immunoSEQ multiplex PCR; TCRdb keeps only in-frame clonotypes and omits some of them. The repertoire has 95,000 to 100,000 clones, over 65% of them found once; the top ten carry less than 0.95%. With 5 bases removed from V and 6 bases from J, the gap between germline ends came to 14 bases. The CDR3 is made up of 13 amino acids. Germline V gene data show CDR1 as MNHEY and CDR2 as SMNVEV (reference sequence). This receptor was taken from a woman aged 60-75 years in good health and CMV-seronegative. The chain joins TRBV27 to TRBJ2-7; D is unresolved. Sequenced material: PBMCs. The CDR3 reads CASSRHPRIEQYF. CDR3 DNA: TGTGCCAGCAGTCGACATCCTCGGATCGAGCAGTACTTC.